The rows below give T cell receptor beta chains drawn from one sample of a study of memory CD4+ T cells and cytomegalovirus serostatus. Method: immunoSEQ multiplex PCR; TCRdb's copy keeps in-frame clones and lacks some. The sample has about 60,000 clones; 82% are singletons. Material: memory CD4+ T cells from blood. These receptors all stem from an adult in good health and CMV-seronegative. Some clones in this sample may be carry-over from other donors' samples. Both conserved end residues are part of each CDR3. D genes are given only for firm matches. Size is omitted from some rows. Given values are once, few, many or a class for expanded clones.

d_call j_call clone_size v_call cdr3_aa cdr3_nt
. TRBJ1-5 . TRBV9 CASSLSGSLEPQHF TGTGCCAGCAGCCTATCAGGGAGTTTGGAGCCCCAGCATTTT
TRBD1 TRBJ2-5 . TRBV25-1 CANRHGTGGKETQYF TGTGCCAACCGCCACGGGACAGGGGGTAAAGAGACCCAGTACTTC
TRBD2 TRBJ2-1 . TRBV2 CAGRGLAGVGSYNEQFF TGTGCCGGGAGGGGACTAGCGGGAGTCGGGTCCTACAATGAGCAGTTCTTC
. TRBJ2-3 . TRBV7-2 CASSIEWSSGPTDTQYF TGTGCCAGCAGCATAGAATGGTCGAGCGGGCCCACAGATACGCAGTATTTT
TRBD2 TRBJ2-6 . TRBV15 CATSRGGASGSRDLTF TGTGCCACCAGCAGAGGCGGGGCTAGCGGGAGCCGGGACCTGACTTTC
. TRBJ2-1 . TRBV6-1 CAGGRLGKVNEQFF TGTGCCGGAGGACGTTTGGGGAAGGTCAATGAGCAGTTCTTC
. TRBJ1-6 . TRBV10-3 CAIRGVYNSPLHF TGTGCCATCAGGGGGGTTTATAATTCACCCCTCCACTTT
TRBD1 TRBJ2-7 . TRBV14 CASSRDRYGEQYF TGTGCCAGCAGCCGGGACAGGTACGGGGAGCAGTACTTC
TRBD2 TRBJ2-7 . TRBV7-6 CASSLAGRESTYEQYF TGTGCCAGCAGCTTAGCCGGGCGGGAGAGCACCTACGAGCAGTACTTC
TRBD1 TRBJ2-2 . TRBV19 CASSTGQGGTGELFF TGTGCCAGTAGTACGGGACAGGGGGGGACCGGGGAGCTGTTTTTT
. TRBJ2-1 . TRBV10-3 CAISEGAIMNNEQFF TGTGCCATCAGTGAGGGGGCGATCATGAACAATGAGCAGTTCTTC
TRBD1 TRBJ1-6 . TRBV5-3 CARRCRGQGVSSPLHF TGTGCCAGAAGATGCCGGGGGCAGGGGGTCAGTTCACCCCTCCACTTT
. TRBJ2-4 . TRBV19 CASSVTGTLAKNIQYF TGTGCCAGTAGTGTGACGGGAACCCTAGCCAAAAACATTCAGTACTTC
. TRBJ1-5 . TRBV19 CASSIILNGNQPQHF TGTGCCAGTAGTATAATCCTGAACGGCAATCAGCCCCAGCATTTT
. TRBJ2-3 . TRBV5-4 CASSSTLVAALADTQYF TGTGCCAGCAGCTCGACTTTGGTAGCGGCTCTGGCAGATACGCAGTATTTT
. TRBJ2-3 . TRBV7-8 CASSLMGRADTQYF TGTGCCAGCAGCTTAATGGGACGGGCAGATACGCAGTATTTT
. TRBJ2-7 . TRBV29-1 CSVNAHARGGYYEQYF TGCAGCGTTAACGCGCATGCCAGGGGCGGATACTACGAGCAGTACTTC
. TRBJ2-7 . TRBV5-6 CASSLEGYTYEQYF TGTGCCAGCAGCTTGGAGGGGTACACCTACGAGCAGTACTTC
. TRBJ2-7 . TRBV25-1 CASSDVAAYEQYF TGTGCCAGCAGTGATGTGGCGGCCTACGAGCAGTACTTC
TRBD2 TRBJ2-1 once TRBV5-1 CASSSGLARTYNEQFF TGCGCCAGCAGCAGTGGACTAGCGCGAACTTACAATGAGCAGTTCTTC
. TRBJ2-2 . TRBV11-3 CASSGSAINTGELFF TGTGCCAGCAGCGGTAGCGCTATTAACACCGGGGAGCTGTTTTTT
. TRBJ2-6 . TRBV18 CASSPSQDSGANVLTF TGTGCCAGCTCACCATCACAGGACTCTGGGGCCAACGTCCTGACTTTC
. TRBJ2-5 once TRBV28 CASSSGQETQYF TGTGCCAGCAGCTCGGGGCAAGAGACCCAGTACTTC
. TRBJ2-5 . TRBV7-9 CASSLRQDVWTQYF TGTGCCAGCAGCTTACGCCAGGACGTTTGGACCCAGTACTTC